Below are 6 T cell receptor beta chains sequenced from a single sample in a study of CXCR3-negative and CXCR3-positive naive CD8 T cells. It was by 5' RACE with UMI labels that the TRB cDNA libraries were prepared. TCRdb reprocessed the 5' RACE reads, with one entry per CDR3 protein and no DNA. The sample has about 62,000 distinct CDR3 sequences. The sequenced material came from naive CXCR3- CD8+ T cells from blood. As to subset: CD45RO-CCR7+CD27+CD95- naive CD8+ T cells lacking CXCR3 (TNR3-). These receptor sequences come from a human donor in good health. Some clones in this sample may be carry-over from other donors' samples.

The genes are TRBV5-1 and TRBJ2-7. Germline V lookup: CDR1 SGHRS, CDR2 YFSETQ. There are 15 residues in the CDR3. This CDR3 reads CASSLGLRSNYEQYF.

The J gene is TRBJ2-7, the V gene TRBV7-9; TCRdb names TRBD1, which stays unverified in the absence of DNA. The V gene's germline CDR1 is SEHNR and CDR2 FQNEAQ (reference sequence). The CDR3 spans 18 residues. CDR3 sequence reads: CASSSSRTGNSRSYEQYF. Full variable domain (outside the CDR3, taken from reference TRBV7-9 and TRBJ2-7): DTGVSQNPRHKITKRGQNVTFRCDPISEHNRLYWYRQTLGQGPEFLTYFQNEAQLEKSRLLSDRFSAERPKGSFSTLEIQRTEQGDSAMYLCASSSSRTGNSRSYEQYFGPGTRLTVT.

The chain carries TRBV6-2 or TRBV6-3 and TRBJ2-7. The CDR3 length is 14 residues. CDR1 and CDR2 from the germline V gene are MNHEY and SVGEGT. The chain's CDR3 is CASSTRLDGYEQYF.

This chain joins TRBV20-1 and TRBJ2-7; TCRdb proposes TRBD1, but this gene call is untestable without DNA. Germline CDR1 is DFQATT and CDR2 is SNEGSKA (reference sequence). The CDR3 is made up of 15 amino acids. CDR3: CSARDFSGHPYEQYF.

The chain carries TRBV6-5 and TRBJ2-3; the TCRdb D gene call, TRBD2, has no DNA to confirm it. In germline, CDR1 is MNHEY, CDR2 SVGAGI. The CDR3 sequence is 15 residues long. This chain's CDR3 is CASSGGASGTDTQYF.

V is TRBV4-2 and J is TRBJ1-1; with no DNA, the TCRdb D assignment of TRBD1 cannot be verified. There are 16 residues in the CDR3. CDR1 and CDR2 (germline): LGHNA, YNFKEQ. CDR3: CASSQHKGGLSTEAFF.